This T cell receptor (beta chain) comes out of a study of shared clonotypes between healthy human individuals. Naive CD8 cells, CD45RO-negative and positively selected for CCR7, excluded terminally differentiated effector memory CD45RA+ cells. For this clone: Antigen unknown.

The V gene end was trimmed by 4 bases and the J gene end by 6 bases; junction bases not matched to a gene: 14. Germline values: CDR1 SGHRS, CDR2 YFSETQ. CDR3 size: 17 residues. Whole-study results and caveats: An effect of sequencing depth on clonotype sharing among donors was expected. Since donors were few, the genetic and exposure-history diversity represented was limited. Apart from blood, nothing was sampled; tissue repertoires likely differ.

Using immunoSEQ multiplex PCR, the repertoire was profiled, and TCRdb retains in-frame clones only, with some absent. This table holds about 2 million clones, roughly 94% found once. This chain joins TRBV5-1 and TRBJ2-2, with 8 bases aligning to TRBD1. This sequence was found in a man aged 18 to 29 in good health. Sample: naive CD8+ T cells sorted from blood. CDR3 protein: CASSEDPTGVESGELFF. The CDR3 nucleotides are TGCGCCAGCAGCGAGGACCCGACAGGGGTAGAGTCCGGGGAGCTGTTTTTT.